This TCR beta chain was observed in a study of identical twins. As regards this clonotype: Its specificity is not known.

TCRdb reanalysed the 5' RACE reads using MiXCR and keeps one entry per CDR3 protein. Of 300,000 to 400,000 distinct CDR3 sequences listed, around 9.7% are singletons. V lost 0 bases to trimming and J lost 6 bases, with 6 bases between them. Germline CDR1 DFQATT, CDR2 SNEGSKA (reference sequence). This CDR3 spans 12 amino acids. General study findings and limits: Modelling approaches yielded underestimates of out-of-frame TCR alpha sharing between monozygotic twins. Partial confounding of zero-insertion analyses by invariant MAIT and iNKT cells was possible. Beta out-of-frame sequences showed weaker excess sharing between twins.

Source material: naive T cells sorted from blood. The receptor was isolated from a woman aged 45-60 years in good health. The V gene is TRBV20-1, the J gene TRBJ2-1, with D unresolved. Written as DNA, the CDR3 is TGCAGTGCTAGAGAGATACCCAATGAGCAGTTCTTC. Its translation is CSAREIPNEQFF.